The 18 T cell receptor beta chains below all came from one sample that was sequenced in a study of T cell responses to AZD1222 COVID-19 vaccine. Clones were read by immunoSEQ multiplex PCR, and TCRdb kept only the in-frame ones, dropping some. Found here are about 120,000 clones, around 90% of them singletons; the top ten hold around 3.8%. This specimen consisted of peripheral blood, obtained 28 days after the second dose of the MenACWY control vaccine. Source of these receptors: an adult who received the MenACWY meningococcal vaccine as a control.

The chain recombines TRBV24-1 with TRBJ2-3; D is perhaps TRBD2 (5 bases). Deletions cut 5 bases from V and 3 bases from J, with 11 bases between. This CDR3 contains 14 residues. Germline V CDR1 and CDR2: KGHDR, SFDVKD. CDR3 loop: CATSASLGTDTQYF. The CDR3 nucleotides read TGTGCCACCAGTGCTAGCTTGGGGACAGATACGCAGTATTTT.

This chain links TRBV2 with TRBJ1-5; D uncertain. Germline assignment: CDR1 SNHLY and CDR2 FYNNEI. The V end was cut by 6 bases, the J end by 7 bases, with 19 bases between. This CDR3 contains 15 residues. DNA for the CDR3: TGTGCCAGCAGGATTAATCCCAAAGTTGGGCAGCCCCAGCATTTT. Its protein is CASRINPKVGQPQHF.

The rearrangement uses TRBV9 and TRBJ2-7; 8 nucleotides match TRBD1. This CDR3 is built from 15 residues. Germline V gene data show CDR1 as SGDLS and CDR2 as YYNGEE. V trimming: 0 bases; J trimming: 3 bases; junction bases outside the gene matches: 5. The CDR3 nucleotides read TGTGCCAGCAGCGTAGAGGACAGGGAGAACTACGAGCAGTACGTC. It yields the protein CASSVEDRENYEQYV.

This chain joins TRBV5-4 and TRBJ1-1; perhaps TRBD1 as D (5 bases). V was shortened by 4 bases and J by 3 bases, with 19 bases between the two germline ends. CDR1 and CDR2 (germline): SGHNT, YYREEE (reference sequence). The CDR3 contains 16 residues. CDR3 bases: TGTGCCAGCAGCCACCCAGCCTGGGGCGGAGACACTGAAGCTTTCTTT. Amino acids: CASSHPAWGGDTEAFF. Full variable domain (outside the CDR3, taken from reference TRBV5-4 and TRBJ1-1): ETGVTQSPTHLIKTRGQQVTLRCSSQSGHNTVSWYQQALGQGPQFIFQYYREEENGRGNFPPRFSGLQFPNYSSELNVNALELDDSALYLCASSHPAWGGDTEAFFGQGTRLTVV.

This chain links TRBV23-1 with TRBJ2-7, with 8 positions matching TRBD1. Being an ORF, TRBV23-1 has a function that is uncertain. Unmatched junction bases numbered 8, after V lost 2 bases and J lost 5 bases. This CDR3 region has 15 residues. CDR3 bases: TGCGCCAGCAGTCAACAAGGACAGGGCAGGAACGAGCAGTACGTC. Translating gives CASSQQGQGRNEQYV.

This clone was found once. The chain combines TRBV7-6 with TRBJ1-1, with TRBD1 identical over 8 bases. V lost 5 bases, J lost 5 bases, and 4 bases stayed unmatched. The CDR3 covers 13 residues. CDR1 and CDR2 from the germline V gene are SGHVS and FNYEAQ. CDR3 protein: CASSTQGATEAFF. The CDR3 nucleotides read TGTGCCAGCAGCACCCAGGGGGCTACTGAAGCTTTCTTT.

The chain employs TRBV3-1 (or the pseudogene TRBV3-2) and TRBJ1-2, with D possibly matching TRBD1 (6 bases). Trimming removed 1 base at V and 4 bases at J, with 13 bases between. The germline V gene encodes CDR1 LGHDT and CDR2 YNNKEL (reference sequence). The CDR3 is 15 amino acids. The CDR3 reads CASSQVPGQLYGYTF. CDR3 coding DNA: TGTGCCAGCAGCCAAGTTCCCGGACAGCTCTATGGCTACACCTTC.

As regards this clone: One end of the junction fails to match germline, which may point to a read error. V is TRBV6-6 and J is TRBJ2-2; D remains ambiguous. The CDR3 sequence is 13 residues long. From germline, CDR1 is MNHNY and CDR2 SVGAGI (reference sequence). CDR3 sequence reads: CASSYLGTGELFF. DNA for the CDR3: TGTGCCAGCAGCTACTTGGGGACCGGGGAGCTGTTTTTT.

J is TRBJ2-1 and V is TRBV7-6, with unresolved D. The V end was cut by 1 base, the J end by 0 bases, with 13 bases between. Germline CDR1 is SGHVS and CDR2 is FNYEAQ. The CDR3 runs 17 residues. For the CDR3, the DNA is TGTGCCAGCAGCTTAGGCGTGCCCTTGAGCTCCTACAATGAGCAGTTCTTC. It codes for CASSLGVPLSSYNEQFF.

The chain has TRBV10-2 and TRBJ1-5; 8 nucleotides match TRBD1. Germline V gene data show CDR1 as WSHSY and CDR2 as SAAADI. V trimming: 6 bases; J trimming: 7 bases; junction bases outside the gene matches: 11. The CDR3 length is 15 residues. The CDR3 DNA sequence: TGCGCCAGCAGACCCGGACAGGGCGGGGAGCAGCCCCAGCATTTT. The encoded protein is CASRPGQGGEQPQHF.

The V call is TRBV5-5, the J call TRBJ1-2, with D perhaps TRBD1 (5 bases). The CDR3 is 16 residues long. CDR1 SGHKS and CDR2 YYEKEE come from the germline V gene (reference sequence). The V end was cut by 3 bases, the J end by 5 bases, with 20 bases between. The CDR3 loop is CASSSPGGNTLYGYTF. CDR3 DNA sequence: TGTGCCAGCAGCTCCCCTGGGGGGAACACGCTTTATGGCTACACCTTC.

J is TRBJ1-5 and V is TRBV28; 9 positions agree with TRBD1. In germline, CDR1 is MDHEN, CDR2 SYDVKM. Trimming removed 7 bases from V and 4 bases from J; junction bases left unmatched: 14. The CDR3 has 17 amino acids. The CDR3 here is CASTPPSTGGLNQPQHF. CDR3 sequence (DNA): TGTGCCAGCACCCCACCGTCGACAGGGGGACTTAATCAGCCCCAGCATTTT.

The chain uses TRBV6-5 and TRBJ2-1; D gene uncertain. V was pared by 5 bases and J by 6 bases, with 14 bases between. CDR3 length equals 14 residues. Germline V gene lookup returns CDR1 MNHEY and CDR2 SVGAGI. DNA for the CDR3: TGTGCCAGCAGTCCCTTTCTGGCGTCCAATGAGCAGTTCTTC. Translating gives CASSPFLASNEQFF.

V gene TRBV28 combines with J gene TRBJ2-3; D is perhaps TRBD2 (5 bases). V was trimmed by 3 bases and J by 0 bases, leaving 10 bases between them. The germline V gene has CDR1 MDHEN and CDR2 SYDVKM. The CDR3 has 15 amino acids. This chain's CDR3 is CASSLSGGSTDTQYF. DNA for the CDR3: TGTGCCAGCAGTTTGTCAGGCGGGAGCACAGATACGCAGTATTTT.

This chain links TRBV5-5 with TRBJ2-1, with D unresolved. With 0 bases removed from V and 5 bases from J, the gap between germline ends came to 6 bases. Germline V lookup: CDR1 SGHKS, CDR2 YYEKEE (reference sequence). This CDR3 region has 13 residues. CDR3 loop: CASSLVVDNEQFF. The CDR3 coding sequence is TGTGCCAGCAGCTTGGTAGTAGACAATGAGCAGTTCTTC.

This clone was observed a few times. The chain joins TRBV28 to TRBJ1-2; D uncertain. The V gene lost 4 bases and the J gene lost 1 base, with 19 bases spanning the gap. Per germline, CDR1 MDHEN and CDR2 SYDVKM. CDR3 length: 17 amino acids. The CDR3 region has the DNA TGTGCCAGCAGTTCCTTCGACCTCCAGGATTATAACTATGGCTACACCTTC. Its protein product is CASSSFDLQDYNYGYTF.

J is TRBJ1-1 and V is TRBV5-6; possibly TRBD1 for D (5 bases). Germline CDR1 SGHDT, CDR2 YYEEEE. Trimming cost V 4 bases and J 5 bases, with 6 bases left between them. The CDR3 runs to 11 residues. CDR3 DNA sequence: TGTGCCAGCAGCCGGGGGACTGAAGCTTTCTTT. Amino acid sequence: CASSRGTEAFF.

The chain joins TRBV11-2 to TRBJ2-2, with 7 bases aligning to TRBD1. The ends lost 5 bases at V and 1 base at J; junction bases unmatched: 4. This CDR3 spans 15 amino acids. From germline, CDR1 is SGHAT and CDR2 FQNNGV. The CDR3 here is CASSLGQLNTGELFF. CDR3 DNA: TGTGCCAGCAGCCTGGGACAGCTGAACACCGGGGAGCTGTTTTTT.